The source of this T cell receptor beta chain is a study of tumor and adjacent non-tumor tissue in lung cancer. Study-level results: In normal lung, the top 100 clones were significantly more dominant than in tumor. Compared with tumor, normal lung showed significantly lower TCR diversity. Shorter survival was associated with higher TCR diversity in tumors.

This sample's RNA came from whole unsorted tissue. More than 3 cm separated this lung sample from the edge of the tumor. Newly diagnosed lung cancer patients had thoracic surgery in China, August–November 2014, without prior chemotherapy. CDR3 size: 16 residues. V lost 1 base and J lost 11; bases outside the gene matches: 10. The germline V gene has CDR1 SGHTA and CDR2 FQGNSA. TCRbeta libraries were built with three rounds of nested PCR, modified from ARM-PCR. TCRdb processed the multiplex PCR reads anew with MiXCR; each CDR3 protein has one entry. The sample has 40,000 to 45,000 distinct CDR3 sequences; roughly 60% are singletons. This clonotype was recorded a few times. What it binds is unknown.

The sequence was obtained from a man aged 50-60 years with non-small cell lung cancer. The material sequenced was distant non-tumor lung tissue. The chain couples TRBV7-2 to TRBJ1-4, with 10 positions matching TRBD1. CDR3 nucleotide sequence: TGTGCCAGCAGCTTAGTAGTCGGGGACAGGGGCGAGAAACTGTTTTTT. Translated: CASSLVVGDRGEKLFF.